The 18 T cell receptor beta chains below were found in one sample sequenced in a study of shared clonotypes between healthy human individuals. The table came from immunoSEQ multiplex PCR; TCRdb's copy has only in-frame clones and leaves some out. The sample lists over 1.4 million clones, roughly 95% occurring once. The material sequenced was naive CD4+ T cells sorted from blood. Subset defined: CD45RA+ positively selected. The origin of the receptors is a man aged 25-45 years in good health.

V gene TRBV10-1 combines with J gene TRBJ2-1; maybe TRBD1 (6 bases). V lost 0 bases and J 4 bases, leaving 13 bases between the germline ends. Germline assignment: CDR1 WNHNN and CDR2 SYGVQD (reference sequence). The CDR3 totals 16 residues. The CDR3 sequence is CASSESTGSLYNEQFF. CDR3 nucleotide sequence: TGCGCCAGCAGTGAGTCGACAGGATCCCTATACAATGAGCAGTTCTTC.

This chain connects TRBV5-5 to TRBJ2-7; D is perhaps TRBD1 (5 bases). Germline V lookup: CDR1 SGHKS, CDR2 YYEKEE (reference sequence). The CDR3 runs 12 residues. V was cut by 2 bases and J by 3 bases, with 6 bases left in between. The CDR3 reads CASSLQDYEQYF. In DNA, the CDR3 is TGTGCCAGCAGCTTACAGGACTACGAGCAGTACTTC.

This chain links TRBV5-6 with TRBJ2-7; 9 positions agree with TRBD2. This CDR3 contains 17 residues. CDR1 is SGHDT, CDR2 YYEEEE, per germline. Unmatched junction bases numbered 15, after V lost 4 bases and J lost 4 bases. The CDR3 DNA reads TGTGCCAGCAGCCCATGGGGAGTAGCGGGAGTTGTTTACGAGCAGTACTTC. Residues: CASSPWGVAGVVYEQYF.

The gene calls are TRBV5-1 and TRBJ2-4, with no clear D. The V and J ends lost 5 bases and 0 bases respectively, with 6 bases between them. This CDR3 region has 13 residues. Germline lookup yields CDR1 SGHRS and CDR2 YFSETQ. The CDR3 is CASSSVAKNIQYF. The CDR3 DNA is TGCGCCAGCAGTTCGGTAGCCAAAAACATTCAGTACTTC.

The V and J genes are TRBV5-5 and TRBJ1-5, with TRBD1 matching over 7 bases. CDR1 is SGHKS, CDR2 YYEKEE, per germline (reference sequence). The CDR3 spans 18 residues. The trim removed 1 base at V and 5 bases at J, leaving 15 bases unmatched. DNA for the CDR3: TGTGCCAGCAGCTTGTCGCTAGTCCAGGGGGTAAAGGATCAGCCCCAGCATTTT. Translation gives CASSLSLVQGVKDQPQHF.

The chain couples TRBV18 to TRBJ2-1; TRBD2 might be the D (7 bases). CDR1 and CDR2 from the germline V gene are KGHSH and LQKENI. V lost 3 bases, J lost 1 base, and 19 bases lay in between. This CDR3 is built from 18 residues. The CDR3 here is CASSPPSGGGRSYNEQFF. In DNA, the CDR3 is TGTGCCAGCTCACCCCCTAGCGGAGGGGGGAGGTCCTACAATGAGCAGTTCTTC.

The chain uses TRBV14 and TRBJ2-5; D is undetermined. Germline-derived CDR1 and CDR2 are SGHDN and FVKESK. This CDR3 has 16 residues. The V end lost 2 bases, the J end lost 0 bases, and 13 bases lay between the germline ends. The CDR3, as DNA: TGTGCCAGCAGCCAAACTGTGGACCGCTACCAAGAGACCCAGTACTTC. Protein: CASSQTVDRYQETQYF.

The count of this clone is one. The V call is TRBV18, the J call TRBJ2-3, with 7 bases that match TRBD1. J gave up 2 bases and V 8 bases, and 7 bases lay outside the gene matches. Germline CDR1 KGHSH, CDR2 LQKENI. CDR3 length equals 14 residues. The CDR3 is CASAPQGVTDTQYF. The CDR3 coding sequence is TGTGCCAGCGCCCCGCAGGGGGTCACAGATACGCAGTATTTT.

As concerns this clone: Other DNA variants within this sample encode the same CDR3. This chain joins TRBV27 and TRBJ2-7; TRBD2 matches 8 bases. With 2 bases clipped from V and 2 bases from J, the junction kept 2 bases outside the gene matches. Germline V lookup: CDR1 MNHEY, CDR2 SMNVEV (reference sequence). This CDR3 region has 14 residues. The CDR3 loop reads CASSLSGGPYEQYF. The CDR3 DNA is TGTGCCAGCAGTTTAAGCGGGGGACCCTACGAGCAGTACTTC.

This rearrangement joins TRBV4-1 to TRBJ2-2; 7 bases map to TRBD1. CDR1 and CDR2 (germline): MGHRA, YSYEKL. The trim removed 1 base at V and 8 bases at J, leaving 7 bases unmatched. This CDR3 comprises 15 residues. Written as DNA, the CDR3 is TGCGCCAGCAGCCAAGGACAGGGACCCGGAGGGGAGCTGTTTTTT. It is translated as CASSQGQGPGGELFF.

This clone was observed a single time. V and J are TRBV9 and TRBJ2-1; 8 bases are a match to TRBD2. The germline V gene has CDR1 SGDLS and CDR2 YYNGEE. This CDR3 is 14 amino acids long. V trimming: 4 bases; J trimming: 9 bases; junction bases outside the gene matches: 9. In DNA, the CDR3 is TGTGCCAGCAGCTTCCGACTAGCGCCTATTGAGCAGTTCTTC. It translates to CASSFRLAPIEQFF.

This chain connects TRBV4-1 to TRBJ2-4; 8 nucleotides agree with TRBD1. CDR3 length: 17 amino acids. The J segment lost 0 bases and the V segment lost 2 bases, leaving 6 bases of the junction unmatched. The germline gives CDR1 MGHRA, CDR2 YSYEKL. Written as DNA, the CDR3 is TGCGCCAGCAGCCAACCCCGGACAGGGCGAGCCAAAAACATTCAGTACTTC. This sequence encodes CASSQPRTGRAKNIQYF.

This clone is a singleton in its sample. The CDR3 sequence is CASRGQGVDTQYF. In DNA, the CDR3 is TGTGCCAGCAGGGGACAGGGAGTAGATACGCAGTATTTT. This rearrangement joins TRBV6-1 to TRBJ2-3; 9 bases map to TRBD1. The V segment lost 6 bases and the J segment 5 bases; nucleotides outside the gene matches: 3. CDR1 MNHNS and CDR2 SASEGT come from the germline V gene. The CDR3 has 13 residues.

This chain joins TRBV5-1 and TRBJ1-4, with D perhaps matching TRBD1 (5 bases). Germline CDR1 reads SGHRS; CDR2 reads YFSETQ. This CDR3 spans 13 amino acids. Deletions cut 0 bases from V and 12 bases from J, with 12 bases between. The CDR3 region has the DNA TGCGCCAGCAGCTTGGTGGGGGGTACGGAACTGTTTTTT. This codes for CASSLVGGTELFF.

The J gene is TRBJ2-2, the V gene TRBV5-4; 9 positions match TRBD2. Losses at the gene ends were 1 base for V and 6 bases for J; bases not matched to a gene: 7. CDR3 length equals 16 residues. Germline CDR1 reads SGHNT; CDR2 reads YYREEE (reference sequence). CDR3 nucleotide sequence: TGTGCCAGCAGCTTGAGTCTAGCGGGGCCGGCCGGGGAGCTGTTTTTT. It translates to CASSLSLAGPAGELFF.

This chain joins TRBV5-1 and TRBJ2-7; D gene ambiguous. Germline V lookup: CDR1 SGHRS, CDR2 YFSETQ. Deletions cut 0 bases from V and 3 bases from J, with 7 bases between. The CDR3 runs 13 residues. The CDR3 protein is CASSLATNYEQYF. CDR3 coding DNA: TGCGCCAGCAGCTTGGCAACTAACTACGAGCAGTACTTC.

CDR3 sequence reads: CSVDSPETQYF. Here the CDR3 DNA reads TGCAGCGTTGACAGTCCAGAGACCCAGTACTTC. The chain combines TRBV29-1 with TRBJ2-5; D gene unclear. The V end lost 3 bases, the J end lost 4 bases, and 6 bases lay between the germline ends. The CDR3 totals 11 residues. Per the germline V gene, CDR1 is SQVTM and CDR2 is ANQGSEA.

The V gene is TRBV28, the J gene TRBJ1-2, with 7 bases aligning to TRBD1. CDR1 is MDHEN, CDR2 SYDVKM, per germline. This CDR3 region has 13 residues. Germline trimming cut 6 bases from V and 4 bases from J; bases unmatched to any gene: 5. CDR3 bases: TGTGCCAGCAGAAAGGGACAGCTCTATGGCTACACCTTC. It codes for CASRKGQLYGYTF.